The 7 T cell receptor beta chains below come from one sample, sequenced in a study of OX40 agonist ivuxolimab in advanced cancers. Sequencing was performed with immunoSEQ multiplex PCR; in TCRdb, only in-frame clones are kept and a portion is missing. This table holds some 76,000 clones, about 90% found once. Sequencing was performed on CD4+ or CD8+ T cells sorted from blood, taken in a trial of the OX40 agonist ivuxolimab. The receptor set was obtained from an adult with an advanced solid tumor such as melanoma, head and neck, liver or kidney cancer.

CDR3 bases: TGCGCCAGCACTTCCGGCGACCGGGACTATAAGGCACCCCAGCATTTT. The encoded protein is CASTSGDRDYKAPQHF. The chain is built from TRBV23-1 and TRBJ1-5; weak D call: TRBD1 (5 bases). TRBV23-1 is classed as an ORF, of uncertain function. This CDR3 contains 16 residues. Trimming shortened V by 7 bases and J by 10 bases, and 26 bases separated the two germline ends.

The rearrangement uses TRBV19 and TRBJ1-2; 7 positions match TRBD1. The CDR3 runs 14 residues. V lost 8 bases to trimming and J lost 2 bases; unmatched junction nucleotides: 8. The germline CDR1 and CDR2 sequences are LNHDA and SQIVND (reference sequence). CDR3 in DNA: TGTGCCAGTCGCCGGGACAGCCCCAACTATGGCTACACCTTC. Its translation is CASRRDSPNYGYTF. Variable domain in full (rest from reference TRBV19 and TRBJ1-2): DGGITQSPKYLFRKEGQNVTLSCEQNLNHDAMYWYRQDPGQGLRLIYYSQIVNDFQKGDIAEGYSVSREKKESFPLTVTSAQKNPTAFYLCASRRDSPNYGYTFGSGTRLTVV.

The CDR3 here is CASSGRGGPYEQYF. In DNA form, the CDR3 reads TGTGCCAGTAGTGGCCGAGGCGGACCCTACGAGCAGTACTTC. This sequence joins TRBV19 and TRBJ2-7; no reliable D call. The CDR3 extends over 14 amino acids. Germline V gene data show CDR1 as LNHDA and CDR2 as SQIVND (reference sequence). V lost 5 bases to trimming and J lost 2 bases, with 13 bases between them.

The chain is built from TRBV19 and TRBJ2-7; TRBD2 matches 7 bases. Losses at the gene ends were 3 bases for V and 3 bases for J; bases not matched to a gene: 5. Germline CDR1 is LNHDA and CDR2 is SQIVND (reference sequence). The CDR3 totals 14 residues. The CDR3: CASSIGGVYYEQYF. As DNA, the CDR3 is TGTGCCAGTAGTATTGGGGGGGTCTACTACGAGCAGTACTTC.

To note about this clone: Other DNA variants within this sample encode the same CDR3. The rearrangement links TRBV4-1 to TRBJ2-7; 8 nucleotides agree with TRBD1. Trimming removed 3 bases from V and 1 base from J; junction bases left unmatched: 8. CDR1 and CDR2 (germline): MGHRA, YSYEKL. The CDR3 has 16 residues. In DNA form, the CDR3 reads TGCGCCAGCAGCCACCCCTGGGACAGGACTTCCTACGAGCAGTACTTC. Protein sequence: CASSHPWDRTSYEQYF.

V usage is TRBV10-3 and J usage is TRBJ2-2; D gene unclear. V lost 4 bases and J lost 5, with 11 bases in between. Germline V gives CDR1 ENHRY, CDR2 SYGVKD. The CDR3 extends over 14 amino acids. Here the CDR3 reads CAISVGSVTGELFF. The CDR3 DNA reads as TGTGCCATCAGTGTTGGATCAGTGACCGGGGAGCTGTTTTTT.

Only a few counts were recorded for this clone. The V and J genes are TRBV5-6 and TRBJ2-7; D ambiguous. Germline CDR1 SGHDT, CDR2 YYEEEE. V lost 3 bases and J 3 bases, leaving 10 bases between the germline ends. CDR3 size: 13 residues. CDR3 in amino acids: CASSSDLYYEQYF. DNA of the CDR3: TGTGCCAGCAGCTCTGACTTATACTACGAGCAGTACTTC.